The 5 T cell receptor beta chains listed next were all sequenced from one sample in a study of shared clonotypes between healthy human individuals. Generated by immunoSEQ multiplex PCR, the TCRdb table keeps only in-frame clones and is missing some. There are under 600,000 clones in the sample; just over 75% occur only once, and around 12% lies in the top ten. Sequencing was carried out using PBMCs. Receptors were obtained from a woman between 35 and 50 years old in good health. Some clones in this sample may be carry-over from other donors' samples.

The chain has TRBV10-2 and TRBJ2-7; tentatively, D is TRBD2 (7 bases). Germline CDR1 and CDR2: WSHSY and SAAADI. Trimming pared 5 bases from V and 7 bases from J, leaving 12 bases between. The CDR3 totals 12 residues. DNA for the CDR3: TGCGCCAGCAGTCGGGGGGCGGAGGAGCAGTACTTC. Translation: CASSRGAEEQYF.

This chain joins TRBV7-2 and TRBJ1-2; no clear D. The germline gives CDR1 SGHTA, CDR2 FQGNSA. This CDR3 spans 16 amino acids. The ends were cut back, 1 base at V and 8 bases at J, with 20 bases in the middle. CDR3 nucleotides: TGTGCCAGCAGCTTAGGGGGTTTGGGAGTCCTTGAGGGCTACACCTTC. Amino acid sequence: CASSLGGLGVLEGYTF.

To note about this clone: This same CDR3 is encoded by further DNA sequences in the sample. V usage is TRBV5-1 and J usage is TRBJ2-2; 11 bases fit TRBD2. CDR1 and CDR2 (germline): SGHRS, YFSETQ. V gave up 0 bases and J gave up 2 bases; unmatched junction bases: 0. CDR3 size: 16 residues. CDR3: CASSLGLAGNTGELFF. In DNA form, the CDR3 reads TGCGCCAGCAGCTTGGGACTAGCGGGAAACACCGGGGAGCTGTTTTTT.

The J gene is TRBJ2-7, the V gene TRBV2; TRBD2 might be the D (6 bases). Germline values: CDR1 SNHLY, CDR2 FYNNEI. V lost 0 bases and J 6 bases, leaving 15 bases between the germline ends. This CDR3 spans 15 amino acids. DNA of the CDR3: TGTGCCAGCAGTGAAGCGCGATCGGTGGGGGGCGAGCAGTACTTC. It encodes CASSEARSVGGEQYF.

V gene TRBV4-2 combines with J gene TRBJ2-7; D may be TRBD2 (5 bases). Trimming shortened V by 4 bases and J by 9 bases, and 16 bases separated the two germline ends. The CDR3 length is 13 residues. Germline V lookup: CDR1 LGHNA, CDR2 YNFKEQ. The CDR3 region is CASSPLGDRSQYF. For the CDR3, the DNA is TGTGCCAGCAGCCCCCTCGGGGATCGGTCGCAGTACTTC.